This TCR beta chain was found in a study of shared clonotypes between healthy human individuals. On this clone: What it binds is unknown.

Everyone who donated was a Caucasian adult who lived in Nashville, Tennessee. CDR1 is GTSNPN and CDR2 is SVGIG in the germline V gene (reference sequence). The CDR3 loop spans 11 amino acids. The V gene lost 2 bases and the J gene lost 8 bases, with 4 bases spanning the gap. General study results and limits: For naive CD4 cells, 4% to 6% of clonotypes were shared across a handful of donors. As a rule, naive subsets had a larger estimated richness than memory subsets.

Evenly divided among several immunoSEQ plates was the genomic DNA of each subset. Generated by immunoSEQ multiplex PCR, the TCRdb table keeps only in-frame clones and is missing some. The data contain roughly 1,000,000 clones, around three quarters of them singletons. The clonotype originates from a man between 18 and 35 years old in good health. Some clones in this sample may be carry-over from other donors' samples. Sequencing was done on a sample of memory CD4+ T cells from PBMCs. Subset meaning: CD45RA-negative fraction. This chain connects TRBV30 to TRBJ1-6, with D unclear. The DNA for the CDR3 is TGTGCCTGGAGTTTGGATTCACCCCTCCACTTT. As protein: CAWSLDSPLHF. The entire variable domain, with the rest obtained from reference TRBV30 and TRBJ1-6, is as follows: SQTIHQWPATLVQPVGSPLSLECTVEGTSNPNLYWYRQAAGRGLQLLFYSVGIGQISSEVPQNLSASRPQDRQFILSSKKLLLSDSGFYLCAWSLDSPLHFGNGTRLTVT.